The T cell receptor beta chain under discussion was sequenced for a study of blood T cell repertoires in COVID-19. Study in general: Acute-phase and convalescent COVID-19 samples originated in the United States, Italy and Spain. Sources were T cells, B-cell-depleted T cells, or PBMCs; the material itself was cDNA or gDNA.

V was cut by 5 bases and J by 1 base, with 14 bases left in between. The CDR3 is 15 residues long. Germline V lookup: CDR1 LNHDA, CDR2 SQIVND (reference sequence). In the original processing: For nucleated cells, counts were estimated from reference gene primer amplification. This table comes from immunoSEQ multiplex PCR, and its TCRdb copy is limited to in-frame clones, with some not included. V and J calls and clone size are copied from that table; D and trimming were computed from the DNA. The sample shows approximately 70,000 clones, roughly 80% of them seen only once. Sequencing was done on a sample of peripheral blood. The chain uses TRBV19 and TRBJ1-1, with D possibly TRBD1 on 6 matching bases. This TCR was sampled from a woman aged 55-70 years with acute or convalescent COVID-19. The CDR3 spells CASSSPAGANTEAFF. The CDR3 region has the DNA TGTGCCAGTAGTTCCCCGGCAGGGGCGAACACTGAAGCTTTCTTT. Filled out from reference TRBV19 and TRBJ1-1, the complete variable domain reads DGGITQSPKYLFRKEGQNVTLSCEQNLNHDAMYWYRQDPGQGLRLIYYSQIVNDFQKGDIAEGYSVSREKKESFPLTVTSAQKNPTAFYLCASSSPAGANTEAFFGQGTRLTVV.